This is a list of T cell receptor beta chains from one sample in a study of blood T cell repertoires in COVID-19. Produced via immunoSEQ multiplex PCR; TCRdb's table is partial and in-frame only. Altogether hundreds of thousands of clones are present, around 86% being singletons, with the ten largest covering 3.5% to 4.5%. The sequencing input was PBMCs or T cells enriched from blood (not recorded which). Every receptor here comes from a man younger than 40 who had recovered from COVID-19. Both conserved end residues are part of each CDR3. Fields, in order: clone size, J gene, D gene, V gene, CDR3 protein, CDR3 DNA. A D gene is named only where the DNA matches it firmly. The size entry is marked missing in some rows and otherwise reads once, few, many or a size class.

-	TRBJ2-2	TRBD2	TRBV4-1	CASSQEFPSGRRDTGELFF	TGCGCCAGCAGCCAAGAGTTTCCTAGCGGGAGGCGGGACACCGGGGAGCTGTTTTTT
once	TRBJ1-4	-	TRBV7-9	CASSGGVATNEKLFF	TGTGCCAGCAGCGGAGGAGTTGCAACTAATGAAAAACTGTTTTTT
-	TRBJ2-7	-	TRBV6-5	CASVEGTASYEQYF	TGTGCCAGCGTCGAGGGCACAGCGTCCTACGAGCAGTACTTC
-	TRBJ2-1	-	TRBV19	CASAVYLYNEQFF	TGTGCCAGTGCGGTGTACTTATACAATGAGCAGTTCTTC
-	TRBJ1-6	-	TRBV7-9	CASSPDGGAHSPLHF	TGTGCCAGCAGCCCCGACGGGGGGGCGCATTCACCCCTCCACTTT
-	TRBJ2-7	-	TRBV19	CASKTSTSYEQYF	TGTGCCAGTAAAACTAGTACATCCTACGAGCAGTACTTC
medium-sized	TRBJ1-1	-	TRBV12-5	CASGHPQGRTEAFF	TGTGCTAGTGGTCACCCCCAGGGTAGGACTGAAGCTTTCTTT
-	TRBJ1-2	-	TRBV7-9	CASSLDQYGYTF	TGTGCCAGCAGCTTAGATCAGTATGGCTACACCTTC
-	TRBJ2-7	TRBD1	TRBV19	CASSAGQATYEQYF	TGTGCCAGTAGCGCGGGACAGGCTACCTACGAGCAGTACTTC
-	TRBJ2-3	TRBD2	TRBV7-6	CASSSGTSRTDTQYF	TGTGCCAGCAGCTCAGGGACTAGTCGGACAGATACGCAGTATTTT
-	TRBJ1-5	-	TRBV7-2	CASSFSGEGQPQHF	TGTGCCAGCAGCTTCTCAGGGGAAGGACAGCCCCAGCATTTT
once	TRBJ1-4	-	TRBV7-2	CASSQPGGGEKLFF	TGTGCCAGCAGCCAACCTGGGGGGGGTGAAAAACTGTTTTTT
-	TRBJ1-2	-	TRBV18	CASSPPIRQNHYGYTF	TGTGCCAGCTCACCTCCTATCCGACAGAATCACTATGGCTACACCTTC
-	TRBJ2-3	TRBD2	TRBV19	CASMDSGGAYDTQYF	TGTGCCAGTATGGATAGCGGGGGGGCCTACGATACGCAGTATTTT
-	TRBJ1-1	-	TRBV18	CASSRGLNTEAFF	TGTGCCAGCTCACGGGGGCTGAACACTGAAGCTTTCTTT
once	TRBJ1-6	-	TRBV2	CASIQDSFSAPLHF	TGTGCCAGCATACAGGATTCGTTTTCCGCACCCCTCCACTTT
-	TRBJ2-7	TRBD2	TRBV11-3	CASSTSGGLAAYEQYF	TGTGCCAGCAGCACATCCGGGGGACTAGCGGCCTACGAGCAGTACTTC
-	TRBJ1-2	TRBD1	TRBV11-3	CASSLQGADYGYTF	TGTGCCAGCAGCCTTCAGGGGGCTGACTATGGCTACACCTTC
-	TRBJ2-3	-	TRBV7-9	CASLNLRESAQYF	TGTGCCAGCCTCAACCTACGGGAGTCGGCGCAGTATTTT
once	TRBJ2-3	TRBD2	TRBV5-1	CASSLVSGSSPVPADTQYF	TGCGCCAGCAGCTTGGTTAGCGGGAGTTCTCCCGTACCCGCAGATACGCAGTATTTT
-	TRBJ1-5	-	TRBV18	CASSPARSNQPQHF	TGTGCCAGCTCACCAGCGAGGAGCAATCAGCCCCAGCATTTT
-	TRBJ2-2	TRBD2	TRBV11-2	CASSLFFGTSGIAGELFF	TGTGCCAGCAGCTTATTTTTTGGGACTAGCGGGATTGCCGGGGAGCTGTTTTTT
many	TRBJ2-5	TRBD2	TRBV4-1	CASGRGGMETQYF	TGCGCCAGCGGGCGGGGGGGCATGGAGACCCAGTACTTC
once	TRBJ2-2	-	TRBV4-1	CASSQAGGAGYTGELFF	TGCGCCAGCAGCCAAGCAGGTGGGGCCGGATACACCGGGGAGCTGTTTTTT
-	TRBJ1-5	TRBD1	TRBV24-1	CATSEKTGGSNQPQHF	TGTGCCACCAGTGAGAAAACAGGGGGCAGCAATCAGCCCCAGCATTTT
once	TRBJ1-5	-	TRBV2	CAMDTGRNQPQHF	TGTGCCATGGATACAGGGCGCAATCAGCCCCAGCATTTT
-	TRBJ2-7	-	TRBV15	CATSSLIGTSYEQYF	TGTGCCACCAGCAGCCTTATAGGGACTTCCTACGAGCAGTACTTC
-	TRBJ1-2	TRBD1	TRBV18	CASSPLGHSGTGDGYTF	TGTGCCAGCTCACCACTCGGCCACTCCGGGACAGGGGATGGCTACACCTTC
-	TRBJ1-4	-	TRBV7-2	CASSQQTGSTNEKLFF	TGTGCCAGCAGCCAACAGACGGGATCAACTAATGAAAAACTGTTTTTT
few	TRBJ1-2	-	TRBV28	CASSLVAPRDYGYTF	TGTGCCAGCAGTTTAGTCGCGCCTCGGGACTATGGCTACACCTTC
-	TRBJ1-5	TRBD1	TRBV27	CASSLAGQPQPQHF	TGTGCCAGCAGTTTAGCGGGACAGCCTCAGCCCCAGCATTTT
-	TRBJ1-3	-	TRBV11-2	CASSLAYRDTPGNTIYF	TGTGCCAGCAGCTTAGCCTACCGGGACACCCCTGGAAACACCATATATTTT